What follows are 21 T cell receptor beta chains derived from one specimen sequenced in a study of T cell changes during pregnancy in multiple sclerosis. Libraries were prepared by immunoSEQ multiplex PCR; TCRdb keeps only in-frame clonotypes and omits some of them. The table has around 81,000 clones, approximately 92% seen once. This specimen was peripheral blood, taken after pregnancy. These receptors all come from a female donor in good health, enrolled as a control in a pregnancy study.

The V and J genes are TRBV19 and TRBJ1-1; 7 nucleotides align to TRBD1. From germline, CDR1 is LNHDA and CDR2 SQIVND (reference sequence). The CDR3 has 14 amino acids. The ends lost 8 bases at V and 2 bases at J; junction bases unmatched: 8. The CDR3 reads CASSKQGTNTEAFF. Here the CDR3 DNA reads TGTGCCAGTTCAAAACAGGGGACCAACACTGAAGCTTTCTTT.

This rearrangement joins TRBV4-1 to TRBJ2-7; D is perhaps TRBD2 (6 bases). From germline, CDR1 is MGHRA and CDR2 YSYEKL. Trimming took 3 bases from V and 4 from J, leaving 16 bases between them. The CDR3 spans 15 residues. The CDR3 DNA follows: TGCGCCAGCAGCCAGAAAGAAGGAGGGTTATACGAGCAGTACTTC. It yields the protein CASSQKEGGLYEQYF.

The chain recombines TRBV19 with TRBJ1-2; D possibly corresponds to TRBD1 (5 bases). CDR1 and CDR2 (germline): LNHDA, SQIVND (reference sequence). Trimming pared 5 bases from V and 4 bases from J, leaving 11 bases between. CDR3 size: 13 residues. This chain's CDR3 is CASSSQGRYGYTF. The CDR3 nucleotides are TGTGCCAGTAGTTCTCAGGGTCGCTATGGCTACACCTTC.

The CDR3 DNA reads TGTGCCAGCTCACCGATAGCGGGGGACCGCCAAGAGACCCAGTACTTC. Translated: CASSPIAGDRQETQYF. The chain uses TRBV18 and TRBJ2-5, with 9 bases fitting TRBD2. Unmatched junction bases numbered 6, after V lost 3 bases and J lost 1 base. There are 16 residues in the CDR3. Germline assignment: CDR1 KGHSH and CDR2 LQKENI. Full variable domain (rest looked up from reference TRBV18 and TRBJ2-5): NAGVMQNPRHLVRRRGQEARLRCSPMKGHSHVYWYRQLPEEGLKFMVYLQKENIIDESGMPKERFSAEFPKEGPSILRIQQVVRGDSAAYFCASSPIAGDRQETQYFGPGTRLLVL.

J is TRBJ2-1 and V is TRBV19; 7 nucleotides line up with TRBD2. Trimming took 5 bases from V and 3 from J; bases not matched to a gene: 13. Germline CDR1 and CDR2: LNHDA and SQIVND (reference sequence). The CDR3 covers 17 residues. Here the CDR3 reads CASSLALRVAGYNEQFF. The CDR3 bases are TGTGCCAGTAGTCTAGCCTTACGGGTAGCGGGCTACAATGAGCAGTTCTTC.

In regard to this clone: A junction end diverges from the germline sequence, so it may reflect a read error. J is TRBJ1-4 and V is TRBV5-4; the match to TRBD1 covers 8 bases. The CDR3 sequence is 14 residues long. CDR1 is SGHNT, CDR2 YYREEE, per germline (reference sequence). The CDR3 nucleotides are TGTGCCAGCAGTTTGGACAGGGATAGGGAAAAACTGTTTTTT. This gives the protein CASSLDRDREKLFF.

This clone was recorded only once. The chain is built from TRBV27 and TRBJ2-1; 10 bases map to TRBD2. CDR3 size: 17 residues. The germline CDR1 and CDR2 sequences are MNHEY and SMNVEV (reference sequence). V dropped 2 bases and J dropped 11; count of bases not matched to a gene: 15. The CDR3 nucleotides read TGTGCCAGCAGTTTACAGCGGGGGGGCGACGAGGAGCTAAAGCAGTTCTTC. Protein product: CASSLQRGGDEELKQFF.

The chain is built from TRBV5-1 and TRBJ1-1; D perhaps matches TRBD1 (5 bases). Trimming pared 4 bases from V and 1 base from J, leaving 14 bases between. The CDR3 sequence is 15 residues long. The V gene's germline CDR1 is SGHRS and CDR2 YFSETQ. The CDR3 DNA reads TGCGCCAGCAGCCGCACCCGGGGGTCGAACACTGAAGCTTTCTTT. Amino acids: CASSRTRGSNTEAFF.

The chain links TRBV7-3 to TRBJ2-3, with a tentative D call TRBD2 (5 bases). CDR1 is SGHTA, CDR2 FQGTGA, per germline. Trimming took off 2 bases at V and 2 bases at J, with 11 bases between the two ends. The CDR3 contains 15 residues. This CDR3 is CASSLRGQLTDTQYF. Written as DNA, the CDR3 is TGTGCCAGCAGCTTACGCGGGCAGCTCACAGATACGCAGTATTTT.

This clone has a single count. The gene calls are TRBV7-9 and TRBJ1-4, with TRBD1 matching 8 bases. With 5 bases clipped from V and 6 bases from J, the junction kept 14 bases outside the gene matches. The CDR3 length is 17 residues. The germline V gene encodes CDR1 SEHNR and CDR2 FQNEAQ (reference sequence). The CDR3 protein is CASSRGSGGKFYEKLFF. For the CDR3, the DNA is TGTGCCAGCAGCCGCGGATCAGGGGGCAAGTTTTATGAAAAACTGTTTTTT.

V gene TRBV19 combines with J gene TRBJ2-5; D unresolved. Trimming shortened V by 3 bases and J by 2 bases, and 7 bases separated the two germline ends. Germline CDR1 and CDR2: LNHDA and SQIVND (reference sequence). The CDR3 extends over 13 amino acids. The CDR3 region has the DNA TGTGCCAGTAGTATGGGCCAACAAGAGACCCAGTACTTC. This encodes CASSMGQQETQYF.

The chain recombines TRBV7-2 with TRBJ1-2, with TRBD1 identical over 9 bases. The CDR3 is 14 residues long. Germline V gives CDR1 SGHTA, CDR2 FQGNSA. Trimming removed 5 bases from V and 7 bases from J; junction bases left unmatched: 8. Written as DNA, the CDR3 is TGTGCCAGCAGCATCCTACAGGGGGCAAGTGGCTACACCTTC. Translation: CASSILQGASGYTF.

The J gene is TRBJ2-3, the V gene TRBV13; TRBD2 matches 16 bases. The germline V gene has CDR1 PRHDT and CDR2 FYEKMQ (reference sequence). This CDR3 is built from 16 residues. The V and J ends lost 5 bases and 5 bases, in that order; junction bases with no gene match: 4. This CDR3 is CASSRGLAGGIDTQYF. The CDR3 region has the DNA TGTGCCAGCAGCAGGGGACTAGCGGGAGGGATAGATACGCAGTATTTT.

The V call is TRBV6-1, the J call TRBJ2-1; D might be TRBD1 (5 bases). This CDR3 is built from 15 residues. Trimming left V 3 bases short and J 5 bases short, with 14 bases between. From germline, CDR1 is MNHNS and CDR2 SASEGT. CDR3 residues: CASSDPGWGNNEQFF. DNA for the CDR3: TGTGCCAGCAGTGACCCAGGGTGGGGAAACAATGAGCAGTTCTTC.

The chain has TRBV19 and TRBJ1-2, with D unclear. Germline CDR1 and CDR2: LNHDA and SQIVND (reference sequence). CDR3 size: 13 residues. Trimming left V 10 bases short and J 5 bases short, with 17 bases between. The CDR3 bases are TGTGCCACCCTGGGAGCGTCGGGTTATGGCTACACCTTC. It yields the protein CATLGASGYGYTF.

This clone was seen a single time. The chain carries TRBV2 and TRBJ2-1; D gene uncertain. CDR1 is SNHLY, CDR2 FYNNEI, per germline. V gave up 6 bases and J gave up 6 bases, with 12 bases separating them. The CDR3 loop spans 13 amino acids. This CDR3 reads CASRVGSPNEQFF. The CDR3 DNA is TGTGCCAGCAGGGTGGGTAGCCCCAATGAGCAGTTCTTC. Variable domain in full (rest from reference TRBV2 and TRBJ2-1): EPEVTQTPSHQVTQMGQEVILRCVPISNHLYFYWYRQILGQKVEFLVSFYNNEISEKSEIFDDQFSVERPDGSNFTLKIRSTKLEDSAMYFCASRVGSPNEQFFGPGTRLTVL.

The chain recombines TRBV7-6 with TRBJ2-5; D possibly corresponds to TRBD2 (7 bases). The CDR3 totals 14 residues. The V gene lost 7 bases and the J gene lost 5 bases, with 17 bases spanning the gap. Germline V lookup: CDR1 SGHVS, CDR2 FNYEAQ. The CDR3 region is CASTWGGPRETQYF. CDR3 coding DNA: TGTGCCAGCACATGGGGGGGGCCGAGGGAGACCCAGTACTTC.

V is TRBV28 and J is TRBJ1-1; 8 positions match TRBD1. Looked up from germline, CDR1 is MDHEN and CDR2 is SYDVKM. The CDR3 is 15 amino acids. V shed 3 bases and J 0 bases; nucleotides not matched to a gene: 3. The chain's CDR3 is CASSLTGEVNTEAFF. The CDR3 DNA sequence: TGTGCCAGCAGTTTGACAGGGGAGGTGAACACTGAAGCTTTCTTT.

This clone was found a few times. J is TRBJ2-7 and V is TRBV5-6; D is unclear. Trimming pared 4 bases from V and 6 bases from J, leaving 8 bases between. CDR1 and CDR2 (germline): SGHDT, YYEEEE. The CDR3 has 11 residues. As DNA, the CDR3 is TGTGCCAGCAGCATAGCAGTCGAGCAGTACTTC. Its protein is CASSIAVEQYF.

The rearrangement links TRBV5-1 to TRBJ2-7; possibly TRBD2 for D (5 bases). Trimming removed 4 bases from V and 5 bases from J, with 10 bases in between. Germline values: CDR1 SGHRS, CDR2 YFSETQ. The CDR3 has 12 residues. The CDR3 protein is CASSEGGHEQYF. CDR3 coding DNA: TGCGCCAGCAGCGAGGGTGGGCACGAGCAGTACTTC.

This clone has a single count. This sequence joins TRBV5-8 and TRBJ2-7, with D tentatively TRBD1 (6 bases). V lost 0 bases to trimming and J lost 4 bases, with 11 bases between them. There are 14 residues in the CDR3. Germline assignment: CDR1 SGHTS and CDR2 YDEGEE. CDR3 sequence (DNA): TGTGCCAGCAGCTTGGGGACAGTAATATACGAGCAGTACTTC. Encoded protein: CASSLGTVIYEQYF.